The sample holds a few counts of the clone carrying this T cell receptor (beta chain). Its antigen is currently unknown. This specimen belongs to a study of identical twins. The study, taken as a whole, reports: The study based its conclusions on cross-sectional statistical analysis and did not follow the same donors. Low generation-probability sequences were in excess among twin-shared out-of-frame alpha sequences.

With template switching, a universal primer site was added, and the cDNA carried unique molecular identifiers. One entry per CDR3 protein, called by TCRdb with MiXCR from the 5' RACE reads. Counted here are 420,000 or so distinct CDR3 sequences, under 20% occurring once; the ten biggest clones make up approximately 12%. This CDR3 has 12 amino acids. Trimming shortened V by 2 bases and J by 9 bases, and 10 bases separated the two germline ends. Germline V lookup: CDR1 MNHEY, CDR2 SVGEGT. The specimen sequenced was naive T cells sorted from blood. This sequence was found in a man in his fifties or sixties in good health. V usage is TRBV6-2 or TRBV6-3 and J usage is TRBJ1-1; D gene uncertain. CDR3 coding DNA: TGTGCCAGCAGTTACGGTGTCAGTAAAGCTTTCTTT. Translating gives CASSYGVSKAFF.